The T cell receptor beta chain under discussion was sequenced for a study of control samples from healthy donors and cancer patients. This clone was found once. The identical CDR3 is also encoded by other nucleotide sequences in the sample. This CDR3 is 12 amino acids long. Trimming cost V 6 bases and J 4 bases, with 9 bases left between them. Here immunoSEQ multiplex PCR was the method, and the copy in TCRdb shows in-frame clones only, minus some. The repertoire holds around 130,000 clones, around nine tenths seen once, with over 10% in the top ten. The rearrangement joins TRBV12-3 or TRBV12-4 to TRBJ2-5, with D possibly TRBD2 on 5 matching bases. The material sequenced was blood. The TCR sequence derives from a man aged 25-45 years in good health. CDR3: CASSPGGETQYF. CDR3 nucleotides: TGTGCCAGCAGCCCTGGAGGAGAGACCCAGTACTTC.